This T cell receptor beta chain stems from a study of regulatory T cells in long-lasting Graves disease. Notes on the study in general: The study found TRBV28, TRBJ1-2 and TRBJ2-5 favored in persistent disease. Limited samples may have lowered accuracy.

Time point meaning: persistent/refractory GD, antithyroid drugs over 5 years with positive TRAb. Researchers made the TCR library from RNA that was extracted from PBMCs. An endocrinology department located in Xi'an, China, was where the patients came from. This clonotype has just a few counts. The antigen is not known. Libraries of TCR beta came from iRepertoire HTBI primers plus Arm-PCR of CDR3 regions. TCRdb re-called the multiplex PCR reads with MiXCR, one entry per CDR3 protein. The data contain 700,000 or so distinct CDR3 sequences, approximately 29% of them singletons. Trimming removed 0 bases from V and 1 base from J, with 12 bases in between. CDR3 length equals 17 residues. Per the germline V gene, CDR1 is LGHNT and CDR2 is FRNRAP.

The input for sequencing was peripheral blood mononuclear cells (PBMCs), taken when the disease was refractory, from a patient treated with antithyroid drugs. The chain carries TRBV12-5 and TRBJ2-2, with D possibly TRBD1 on 6 matching bases. The receptor's source is a female donor with Graves disease. Here the CDR3 reads CASGLVSGQLNTGELFF. In DNA form, the CDR3 reads TGTGCTAGTGGTTTGGTAAGCGGACAGTTGAACACCGGGGAGCTGTTTTTT.